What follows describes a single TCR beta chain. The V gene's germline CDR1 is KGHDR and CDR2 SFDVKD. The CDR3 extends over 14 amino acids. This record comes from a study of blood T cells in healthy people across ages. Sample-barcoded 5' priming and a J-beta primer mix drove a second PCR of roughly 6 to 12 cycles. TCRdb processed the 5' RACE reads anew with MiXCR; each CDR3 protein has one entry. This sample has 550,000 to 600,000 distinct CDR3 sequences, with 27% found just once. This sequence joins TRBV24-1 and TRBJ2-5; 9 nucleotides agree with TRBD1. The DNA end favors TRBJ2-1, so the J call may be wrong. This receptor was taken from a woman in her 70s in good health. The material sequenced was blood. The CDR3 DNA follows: TGTGCCACCAGTGATCGCGACAGGGGGGATGAGCAGTTCTTC. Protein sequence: CATSDRDRGDEQFF.